This T cell receptor (beta chain) was recovered during a study of T cell responses to AZD1222 COVID-19 vaccine. The protocol was immunoSEQ multiplex PCR, while the TCRdb copy is restricted to in-frame clones and leaves out a portion. Here the sample spans some 140,000 clones, approximately 93% being singletons. The CDR3 consists of 14 residues. In germline, CDR1 is MNHEY, CDR2 SVGAGI. Trimming removed 4 bases from V and 3 bases from J, with 10 bases in between. The origin of this receptor is an adult in good health. Sequenced material: peripheral blood, taken on day 0 of AZD1222 vaccination. V usage is TRBV6-5 and J usage is TRBJ1-3; D is possibly TRBD1 (6 bases). CDR3 in amino acids: CASSSTGIGNTIYF. The CDR3 nucleotides are TGTGCCAGCAGTTCCACAGGGATTGGAAACACCATATATTTT.